Below are 14 T cell receptor beta chains sequenced from a single sample in a study of T cells in Graves' hyperthyroidism and ophthalmopathy. The TCR beta CDR3 regions underwent amplification using RNA transcripts as the source. HTBI primers were used for first-round RT-PCR of the TCR CDR3. MiXCR, run by TCRdb on the multiplex PCR reads, gives a single entry per CDR3 protein. The sample has a few hundred thousand distinct CDR3 sequences, 12% to 15% seen once. Specimen: blood. These receptors originate from a woman younger than 35 with Graves' hyperthyroidism.

This chain uses TRBV28 with TRBJ1-1; no reliable D call. The CDR3 contains 13 residues. CDR1 is MDHEN, CDR2 SYDVKM, per germline. The germline V and J ends were trimmed by 10 bases and 0 bases, with 12 bases remaining between them. CDR3 sequence: CATASGLNTEAFF. The CDR3 DNA follows: TGTGCCACCGCCTCCGGGCTGAACACTGAAGCTTTCTTT.

Comment on this clonotype: A much larger clonotype is one base distant, so this may be a read error. J is TRBJ2-3 and V is TRBV9; maybe TRBD1 (6 bases). This CDR3 comprises 16 residues. Trimming pared 4 bases from V and 3 bases from J, leaving 18 bases between. The germline CDR1 and CDR2 sequences are SGDLS and YYNGEE. CDR3 sequence reads: CASSPRQAFTTDTQYF. In nucleotides, the CDR3 is TGTGCCAGCAGCCCTCGACAGGCGTTTACTACAGATACGCAGTATTTT.

As concerns this clonotype: Sequence at one end of the junction differs from germline and may be a read error. The chain joins TRBV6-2 or TRBV6-3 to TRBJ1-3; D is ambiguous. Per germline, CDR1 MNHEY and CDR2 SVGEGT. The CDR3 contains 15 residues. The CDR3 bases are TGTGCCAGTAGTTCCGGGATAGTCTCTGGAAACACCATATATTTT. Translated: CASSSGIVSGNTIYF.

This clonotype was picked up a small number of times. This sequence joins TRBV28 and TRBJ1-3; D is unclear. Trimming stripped 3 bases from V and 0 bases from J, with 9 bases between. CDR3 length: 15 residues. Per germline, CDR1 MDHEN and CDR2 SYDVKM. The CDR3 region is CASSFPAPSGNTIYF. CDR3 nucleotides: TGTGCCAGCAGTTTCCCGGCGCCCTCTGGAAACACCATATATTTT.

This clonotype was observed many times. This chain connects TRBV2 to TRBJ1-1; 10 bases are a match to TRBD1. This CDR3 spans 15 amino acids. After removal of 7 bases from V and 8 bases from J, the junction contained 13 bases not matched to a gene. Germline-derived CDR1 and CDR2 are SNHLY and FYNNEI. The CDR3 loop is CASTLFPTGGYEAFF. The CDR3 nucleotides read TGTGCCAGCACCCTCTTTCCGACAGGGGGCTACGAAGCTTTCTTT.

In its sample, this clonotype was seen many times. The chain has TRBV12-3 or TRBV12-4 and TRBJ1-1, with D possibly TRBD1 on 6 matching bases. The CDR3 length is 20 residues. Trimming left V 6 bases short and J 5 bases short, with 34 bases between. CDR3 region: CASSPRTGRGRNYRRTEAFF. Here the CDR3 DNA reads TGTGCCAGCAGCCCGCGGACGGGAAGGGGGAGAAACTATCGGAGGACTGAAGCTTTCTTT.

This clonotype was seen ten or more times. The chain has TRBV11-2 and TRBJ1-1, with D perhaps TRBD1 (6 bases). Germline V gene data show CDR1 as SGHAT and CDR2 as FQNNGV. CDR3 length: 15 amino acids. V lost 0 bases to trimming and J lost 5 bases, with 13 bases between them. CDR3 in amino acids: CASSLDPGAWTEAFF. The DNA of the CDR3 is TGTGCCAGCAGCTTAGATCCGGGGGCGTGGACTGAAGCTTTCTTT.

This sequence joins TRBV6-1 and TRBJ2-1; a possible D gene is TRBD2 (6 bases). Trimming took off 5 bases at V and 7 bases at J, with 18 bases between the two ends. The CDR3 has 15 amino acids. Germline V gene data show CDR1 as MNHNS and CDR2 as SASEGT. The CDR3 coding sequence is TGTGCCAGCAGTTACGCGGCGGGAAAAAAAAATGAGCAGTTCTTC. It specifies CASSYAAGKKNEQFF.

Only a few counts were recorded for this clonotype. One end of the junction is discordant with germline, which a read error may explain. V is TRBV9 and J is TRBJ2-2; 7 bases are a match to TRBD1. The V gene's germline CDR1 is SGDLS and CDR2 YYNGEE. The CDR3 runs to 16 residues. The CDR3 protein is CASSVDTGANTGELFF. CDR3 nucleotides: TGTGCCAGCAGCGTAGATACAGGGGCGAACACCGGGGAGCTGTTTTTC.

This clonotype was counted ten times or more. Here the CDR3 reads CASSYSKRVSGELFF. The CDR3 nucleotides are TGTGCCAGCAGTTACTCTAAGAGGGTTAGCGGGGAGCTGTTTTTT. The rearrangement links TRBV6-5 to TRBJ2-2, with D possibly matching TRBD2 (5 bases). CDR1 and CDR2 (germline): MNHEY, SVGAGI. The CDR3 length is 15 residues. Trimming removed 0 bases from V and 7 bases from J, with 12 bases in between.

The genes are TRBV7-9 and TRBJ1-2, with TRBD1 matching over 8 bases. CDR1 and CDR2 (germline): SEHNR, FQNEAQ (reference sequence). This CDR3 region has 13 residues. The V gene end was trimmed by 7 bases and the J gene end by 7 bases; junction bases not matched to a gene: 8. The CDR3 region has the DNA TGTGCCAGCACGTCTCAGGGGGCGCCTGGCTACACCTTC. It translates to CASTSQGAPGYTF. The whole variable domain, filled in from reference TRBV7-9 and TRBJ1-2, reads DTGVSQNPRHKITKRGQNVTFRCDPISEHNRLYWYRQTLGQGPEFLTYFQNEAQLEKSRLLSDRFSAERPKGSFSTLEIQRTEQGDSAMYLCASTSQGAPGYTFGSGTRLTVV.

This clonotype was seen ten or more times. This chain joins TRBV18 and TRBJ1-5, with 8 bases lining up with TRBD1. Trimming cost V 5 bases and J 6 bases; bases outside gene matches: 6. The CDR3 has 14 amino acids. Germline CDR1 KGHSH, CDR2 LQKENI. The CDR3 protein is CASSATGGSQPQHF. The CDR3 DNA is TGTGCCAGCTCAGCTACAGGGGGAAGTCAGCCCCAGCATTTT.

The chain carries TRBV27 and TRBJ1-3; 9 positions agree with TRBD1. Germline assignment: CDR1 MNHEY and CDR2 SMNVEV (reference sequence). The CDR3 has 19 residues. V lost 6 bases and J lost 3; bases outside the gene matches: 18. The CDR3 loop reads CASSSLRRTGQGHGNTIYF. CDR3 sequence (DNA): TGTGCCAGCAGCTCCCTTCGGCGGACGGGACAGGGCCATGGAAACACCATATATTTT.

The sample holds many counts of this clonotype. The rearrangement uses TRBV2 and TRBJ1-1, with a tentative D call TRBD1 (5 bases). V gave up 8 bases and J gave up 4 bases, with 14 bases separating them. Germline values: CDR1 SNHLY, CDR2 FYNNEI. The CDR3 contains 13 residues. CDR3 loop: CASLQERATEAFF. Written as DNA, the CDR3 is TGTGCCAGCTTACAGGAACGGGCCACTGAAGCTTTCTTT.